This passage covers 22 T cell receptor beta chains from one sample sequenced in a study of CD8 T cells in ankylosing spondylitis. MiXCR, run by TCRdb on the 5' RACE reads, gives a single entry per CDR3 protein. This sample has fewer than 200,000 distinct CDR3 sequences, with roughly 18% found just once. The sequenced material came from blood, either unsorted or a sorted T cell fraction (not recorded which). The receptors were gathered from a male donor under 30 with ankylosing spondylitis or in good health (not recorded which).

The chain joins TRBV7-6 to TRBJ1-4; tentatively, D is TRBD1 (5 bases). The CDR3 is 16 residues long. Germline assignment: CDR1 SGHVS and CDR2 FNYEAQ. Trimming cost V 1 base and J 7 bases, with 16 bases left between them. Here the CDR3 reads CASSLGPGWGGEKLFF. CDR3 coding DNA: TGTGCCAGCAGCTTAGGGCCAGGATGGGGCGGTGAAAAACTGTTTTTT.

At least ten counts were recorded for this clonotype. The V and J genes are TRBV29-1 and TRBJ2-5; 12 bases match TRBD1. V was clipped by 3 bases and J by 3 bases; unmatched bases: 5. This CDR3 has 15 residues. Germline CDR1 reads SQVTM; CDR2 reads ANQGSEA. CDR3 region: CSVERDRGLEETQYF. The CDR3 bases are TGCAGCGTTGAGCGGGACAGGGGGCTCGAAGAGACCCAGTACTTC.

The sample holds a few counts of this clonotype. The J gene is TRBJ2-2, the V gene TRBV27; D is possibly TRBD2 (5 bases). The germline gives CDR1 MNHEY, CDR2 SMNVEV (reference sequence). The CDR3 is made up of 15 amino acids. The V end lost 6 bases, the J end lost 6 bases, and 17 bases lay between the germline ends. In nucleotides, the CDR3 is TGTGCCAGCAGCCCAGGACTGGCATGGGCCGGGGAGCTGTTTTTT. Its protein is CASSPGLAWAGELFF.

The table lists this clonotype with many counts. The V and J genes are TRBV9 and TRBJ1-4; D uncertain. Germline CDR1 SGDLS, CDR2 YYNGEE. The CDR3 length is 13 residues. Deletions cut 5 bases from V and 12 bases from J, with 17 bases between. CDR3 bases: TGTGCCAGCAGTCATCCTCGGGGAAGCGAACTGTTTTTT. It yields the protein CASSHPRGSELFF.

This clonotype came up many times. The CDR3 is CSARKTGSTEAFF. The CDR3, as DNA: TGCAGTGCTAGAAAGACAGGGTCCACTGAAGCTTTCTTT. The V gene is TRBV20-1, the J gene TRBJ1-1; 7 bases match TRBD1. The CDR3 covers 13 residues. The germline V gene has CDR1 DFQATT and CDR2 SNEGSKA (reference sequence). V shed 2 bases, J shed 4 bases, and the junction held 4 bases outside the gene matches.

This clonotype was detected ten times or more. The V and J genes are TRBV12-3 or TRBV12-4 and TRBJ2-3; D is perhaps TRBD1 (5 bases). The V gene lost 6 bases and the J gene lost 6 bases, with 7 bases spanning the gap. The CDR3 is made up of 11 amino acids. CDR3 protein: CASRQVDTQYF. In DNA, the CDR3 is TGTGCCAGCAGACAGGTCGATACGCAGTATTTT.

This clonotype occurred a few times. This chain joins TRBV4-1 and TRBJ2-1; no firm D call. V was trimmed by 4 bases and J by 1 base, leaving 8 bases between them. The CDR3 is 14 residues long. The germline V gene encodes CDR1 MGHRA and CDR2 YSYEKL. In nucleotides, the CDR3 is TGCGCCAGCAGCCCCCCCGAATCCTACAATGAGCAGTTCTTC. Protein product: CASSPPESYNEQFF.

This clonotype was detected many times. CDR3 sequence reads: CSALTGGDEKLFF. The CDR3, as DNA: TGCAGTGCTTTGACAGGGGGCGACGAAAAACTGTTTTTT. This chain uses TRBV20-1 with TRBJ1-4, with 10 bases that match TRBD1. Unmatched junction bases numbered 5, after V lost 5 bases and J lost 8 bases. Germline values: CDR1 DFQATT, CDR2 SNEGSKA (reference sequence). The CDR3 has 13 residues.

The CDR3, as DNA: TGCAGTGCTAGAGTGGGGGCTACAGATACGCAGTATTTT. Residues: CSARVGATDTQYF. This chain connects TRBV20-1 to TRBJ2-3; a weak D match, TRBD1 (6 bases). Germline V gene sequence: CDR1 DFQATT, CDR2 SNEGSKA (reference sequence). The CDR3 spans 13 residues. Trimming removed 1 base from V and 3 bases from J, with 8 bases in between.

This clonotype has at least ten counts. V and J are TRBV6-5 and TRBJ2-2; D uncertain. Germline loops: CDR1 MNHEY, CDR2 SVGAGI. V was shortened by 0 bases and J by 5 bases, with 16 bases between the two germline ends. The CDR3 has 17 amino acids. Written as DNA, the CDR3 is TGTGCCAGCAGTTACTCCTTTGGTAGGCCTCTGACCGGGGAGCTGTTTTTT. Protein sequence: CASSYSFGRPLTGELFF.

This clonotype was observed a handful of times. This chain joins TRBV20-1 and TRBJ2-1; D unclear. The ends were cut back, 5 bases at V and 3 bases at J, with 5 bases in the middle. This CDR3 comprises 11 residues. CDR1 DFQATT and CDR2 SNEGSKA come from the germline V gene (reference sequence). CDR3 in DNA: TGCAGTGCTGGGAACTACAATGAGCAGTTCTTC. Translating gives CSAGNYNEQFF.

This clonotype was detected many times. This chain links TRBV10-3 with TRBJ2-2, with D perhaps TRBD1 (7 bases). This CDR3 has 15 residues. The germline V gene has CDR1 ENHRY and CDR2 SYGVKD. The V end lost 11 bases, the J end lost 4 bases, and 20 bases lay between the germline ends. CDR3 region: CAVAGGLAVTGELFF. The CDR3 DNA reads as TGTGCCGTCGCAGGGGGTTTAGCGGTCACCGGGGAGCTGTTTTTT.

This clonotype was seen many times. CDR3 DNA sequence: TGCGCCAGCAGCTCCACTCAAGTTCCCATCTATGGCTACACCTTC. This codes for CASSSTQVPIYGYTF. The chain joins TRBV4-3 to TRBJ1-2; D is undetermined. Trimming left V 5 bases short and J 4 bases short, with 17 bases between. Germline lookup yields CDR1 LGHNA and CDR2 YSLEER. This CDR3 contains 15 residues.

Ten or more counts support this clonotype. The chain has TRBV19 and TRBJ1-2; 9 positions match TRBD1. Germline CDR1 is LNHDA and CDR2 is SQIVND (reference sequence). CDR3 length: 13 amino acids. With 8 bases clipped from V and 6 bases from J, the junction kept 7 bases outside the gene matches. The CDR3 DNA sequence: TGTGCCAGTGACCTCGGGACAGGGAATGGCTACACCTTC. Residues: CASDLGTGNGYTF.

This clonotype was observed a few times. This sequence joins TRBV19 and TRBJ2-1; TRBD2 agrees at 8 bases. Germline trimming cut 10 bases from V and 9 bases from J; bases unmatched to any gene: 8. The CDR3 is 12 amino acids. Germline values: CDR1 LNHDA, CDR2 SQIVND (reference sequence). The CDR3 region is CATRGGRGEQFF. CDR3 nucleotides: TGTGCCACCCGGGGGGGTCGTGGTGAGCAGTTCTTC.

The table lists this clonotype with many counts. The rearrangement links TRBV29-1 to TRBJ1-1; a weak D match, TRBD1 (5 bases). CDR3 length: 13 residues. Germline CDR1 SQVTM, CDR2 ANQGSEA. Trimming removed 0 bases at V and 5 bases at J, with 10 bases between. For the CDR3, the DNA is TGCAGCGTTGAAGAGGGGCTAGGGACTGAAGCTTTCTTT. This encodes CSVEEGLGTEAFF. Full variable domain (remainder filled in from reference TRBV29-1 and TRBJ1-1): SAVISQKPSRDICQRGTSLTIQCQVDSQVTMMFWYRQQPGQSLTLIATANQGSEATYESGFVIDKFPISRPNLTFSTLTVSNMSPEDSSIYLCSVEEGLGTEAFFGQGTRLTVV.

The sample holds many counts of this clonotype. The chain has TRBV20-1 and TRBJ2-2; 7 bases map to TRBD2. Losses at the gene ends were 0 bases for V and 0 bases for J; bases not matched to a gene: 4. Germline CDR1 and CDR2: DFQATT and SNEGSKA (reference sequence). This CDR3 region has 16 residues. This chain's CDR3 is CSARDGAGANTGELFF. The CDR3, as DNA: TGCAGTGCTAGAGATGGGGCGGGGGCGAACACCGGGGAGCTGTTTTTT.

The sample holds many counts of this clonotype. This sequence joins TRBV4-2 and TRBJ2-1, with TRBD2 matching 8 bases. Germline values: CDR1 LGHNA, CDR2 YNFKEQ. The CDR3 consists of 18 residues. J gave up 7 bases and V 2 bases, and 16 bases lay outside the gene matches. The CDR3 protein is CASSQNTPRAGVSNEQFF. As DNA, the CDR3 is TGTGCCAGCAGCCAAAACACCCCGAGAGCGGGAGTCTCAAATGAGCAGTTCTTC.

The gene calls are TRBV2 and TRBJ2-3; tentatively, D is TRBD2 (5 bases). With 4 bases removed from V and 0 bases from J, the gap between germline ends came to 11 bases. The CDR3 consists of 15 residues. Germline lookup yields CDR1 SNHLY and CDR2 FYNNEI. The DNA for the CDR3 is TGTGCCAGCAGTGCGGACTTAGCTAGCACAGATACGCAGTATTTT. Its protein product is CASSADLASTDTQYF.

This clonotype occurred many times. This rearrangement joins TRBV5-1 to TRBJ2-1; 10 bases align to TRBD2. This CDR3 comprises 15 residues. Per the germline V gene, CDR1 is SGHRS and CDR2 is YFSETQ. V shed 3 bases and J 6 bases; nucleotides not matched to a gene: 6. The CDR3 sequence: CASSSDLAGGNEQFF. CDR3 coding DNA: TGCGCCAGCAGCTCAGACTTAGCGGGAGGCAATGAGCAGTTCTTC.

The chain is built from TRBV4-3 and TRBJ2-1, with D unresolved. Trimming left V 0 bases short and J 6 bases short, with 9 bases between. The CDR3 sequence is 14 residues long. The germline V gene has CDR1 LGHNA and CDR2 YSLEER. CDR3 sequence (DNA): TGCGCCAGCAGCCAAGATCTCCTAGTCAATGAGCAGTTCTTC. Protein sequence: CASSQDLLVNEQFF.

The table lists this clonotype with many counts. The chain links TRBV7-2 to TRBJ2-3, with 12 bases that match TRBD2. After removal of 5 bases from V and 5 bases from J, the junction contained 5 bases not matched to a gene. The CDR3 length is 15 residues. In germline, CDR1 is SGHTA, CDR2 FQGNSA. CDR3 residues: CASSTTSGSVDTQYF. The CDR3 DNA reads TGTGCCAGCAGCACGACTAGCGGGAGCGTAGATACGCAGTATTTT.